This TCR beta chain emerged from a study of early stage breast cancer tumors. Each sample had two DNA replicates, about 0.52 ug blood or roughly 1.4 ug tissue. Sequencing was performed with immunoSEQ multiplex PCR; in TCRdb, only in-frame clones are kept and a portion is missing. Of around 78,000 clones in the sample, around four fifths were seen once. Study-wide results and caveats: Comparing each tissue with blood distinguished tumor from normal in about 85% of the 16 patients. Enriched TCRB sequences shared across patients were mostly commonly generated sequences.

The germline V gene has CDR1 SGHNT and CDR2 YENEEA. The CDR3 has 16 amino acids. Trimming took off 3 bases at V and 1 base at J, with 13 bases between the two ends. As regards this clone: No antigen is known for it.

The source is a person aged 60 to 70 with breast cancer. Sequencing was performed on blood. This chain joins TRBV11-3 and TRBJ1-5; no definite D call. CDR3 DNA: TGTGCCAGCAGCTTGCCGGAACGGGGAAGCAATCAGCCCCAGCATTTT. Protein product: CASSLPERGSNQPQHF.